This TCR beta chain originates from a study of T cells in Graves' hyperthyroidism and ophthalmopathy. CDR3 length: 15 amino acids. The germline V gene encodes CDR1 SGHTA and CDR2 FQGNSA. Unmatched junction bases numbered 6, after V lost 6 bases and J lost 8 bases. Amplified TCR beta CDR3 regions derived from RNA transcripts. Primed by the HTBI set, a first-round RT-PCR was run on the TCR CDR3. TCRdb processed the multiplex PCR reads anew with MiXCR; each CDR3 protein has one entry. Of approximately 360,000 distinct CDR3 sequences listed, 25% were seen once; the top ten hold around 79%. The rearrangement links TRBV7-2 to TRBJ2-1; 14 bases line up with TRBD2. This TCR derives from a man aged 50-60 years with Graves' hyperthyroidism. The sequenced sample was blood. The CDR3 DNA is TGTACCAGCAGACCCGGGACTAGCGGGAGCTATGAGCAGTTCTTC. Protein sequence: CTSRPGTSGSYEQFF.